This paragraph covers one T cell receptor beta chain sequence. Its antigen is as yet unknown. The data stem from a study of long-term antiretroviral therapy in people with HIV. The study's findings and limits: Control repertoires displayed wider CDR3 length ranges than the HIV repertoires. Blood draws took place between about 2003 and 2017 and possibly involved older ART regimens.

Going into DNA extraction, samples held 1-10 million cryopreserved PBMC. The assay, immunoSEQ v3.0, was run at survey level. A target of roughly 40,000-55,000 T-cell genomes per sample was set for sequencing. Clones were read by immunoSEQ multiplex PCR, and TCRdb kept only the in-frame ones, dropping some. The sample records under 45,000 clones, 85% to 95% being singletons. The length of the CDR3 is 13 residues. CDR1 is SGDLS and CDR2 is YYNGEE in the germline V gene. Trimming removed 4 bases from V and 4 bases from J, with 11 bases in between. This chain joins TRBV9 and TRBJ1-2; D gene unclear. The input for sequencing was unsorted PBMCs, taken more than 5 years after starting antiretroviral therapy. This receptor was identified in a woman aged 50 to 65 with HIV. The CDR3 loop reads CASSPSGLYGYTF. The CDR3 DNA follows: TGTGCCAGCAGCCCGTCGGGCCTCTATGGCTACACCTTC.